The rows below give T cell receptor beta chains drawn from one sample of a study of T cell responses to AZD1222 COVID-19 vaccine. Libraries were prepared by immunoSEQ multiplex PCR; TCRdb keeps only in-frame clonotypes and omits some of them. The table has 90,000 to 150,000 clones, around 87% seen once; the top ten hold roughly an eighth. Here the sequenced sample was peripheral blood, taken on day 0 of AZD1222 vaccination. Source of these receptors: an adult in good health. Both conserved end residues are part of each CDR3. A D gene is named only where the DNA matches it firmly. Clone size is not always given. Where it is, it says once, few, many or a class for expanded clones.

clone_size: few
j_call: TRBJ1-3
v_call: TRBV4-3
d_call: .
cdr3_aa: CASSQDPWGGNTIYF
cdr3_nt: TGCGCCAGCAGCCAAGATCCCTGGGGAGGAAACACCATATATTTT

clone_size: .
j_call: TRBJ2-5
v_call: TRBV27
d_call: TRBD1
cdr3_aa: CASRRQGETQYF
cdr3_nt: TGTGCCAGCAGGCGACAGGGAGAGACCCAGTACTTC

clone_size: .
j_call: TRBJ2-5
v_call: TRBV5-1
d_call: .
cdr3_aa: CASSSGSETQYF
cdr3_nt: TGCGCCAGCAGTTCAGGGTCAGAGACCCAGTACTTC

clone_size: .
j_call: TRBJ1-4
v_call: TRBV6-5
d_call: .
cdr3_aa: CASTTATNEKLFF
cdr3_nt: TGTGCCAGCACTACGGCAACTAATGAAAAACTGTTTTTT

clone_size: .
j_call: TRBJ1-3
v_call: TRBV11-2
d_call: .
cdr3_aa: CASSLEGRGANTIYF
cdr3_nt: TGTGCCAGCAGCCTGGAGGGCCGGGGTGCGAACACCATATATTTT

clone_size: .
j_call: TRBJ1-6
v_call: TRBV28
d_call: .
cdr3_aa: CASSGVRGANSPLHF
cdr3_nt: TGTGCCAGCAGCGGAGTTCGGGGGGCTAATTCACCCCTCCACTTT

clone_size: .
j_call: TRBJ1-6
v_call: TRBV18
d_call: .
cdr3_aa: CASSGAMDSPLHF
cdr3_nt: TGTGCCAGCTCCGGGGCCATGGATTCACCCCTCCACTTT

clone_size: .
j_call: TRBJ2-5
v_call: TRBV9
d_call: .
cdr3_aa: CASSMGLLQETQYF
cdr3_nt: TGTGCCAGCAGCATGGGACTCCTACAAGAGACCCAGTACTTC

clone_size: .
j_call: TRBJ1-2
v_call: TRBV14
d_call: .
cdr3_aa: CASSRRSDPIYGYTF
cdr3_nt: TGTGCCAGCAGCCGCAGGAGCGATCCAATTTATGGCTACACCTTC

clone_size: .
j_call: TRBJ2-3
v_call: TRBV15
d_call: .
cdr3_aa: CATSRGGGEGNTQYF
cdr3_nt: TGTGCCACCAGCAGAGGAGGGGGAGAAGGAAATACGCAGTATTTT

clone_size: .
j_call: TRBJ2-1
v_call: TRBV3-1/TRBV3-2
d_call: TRBD2
cdr3_aa: CASSPRLAGVNEQFF
cdr3_nt: TGTGCCAGCAGCCCACGTTTAGCGGGAGTAAATGAGCAGTTCTTC

clone_size: .
j_call: TRBJ1-4
v_call: TRBV5-1
d_call: TRBD1
cdr3_aa: CASSSGQGGDKLFF
cdr3_nt: TGCGCCAGCAGCTCCGGACAGGGGGGTGACAAACTGTTTTTT

clone_size: .
j_call: TRBJ2-5
v_call: TRBV3-1/TRBV3-2
d_call: .
cdr3_aa: CASSHRSGGLETQYF
cdr3_nt: TGTGCCAGCAGCCATCGCTCAGGGGGGCTAGAGACCCAGTACTTC

clone_size: .
j_call: TRBJ2-7
v_call: TRBV29-1
d_call: TRBD2
cdr3_aa: CSVGRTSDEQYF
cdr3_nt: TGCAGCGTTGGCAGGACTAGCGACGAGCAGTACTTC

clone_size: .
j_call: TRBJ1-1
v_call: TRBV7-9
d_call: .
cdr3_aa: CASSLGTGWTEAFF
cdr3_nt: TGTGCCAGCAGCTTGGGAACCGGTTGGACTGAAGCTTTCTTT

clone_size: .
j_call: TRBJ1-5
v_call: TRBV28
d_call: .
cdr3_aa: CASSFAHRNNQPQHF
cdr3_nt: TGTGCCAGCAGTTTTGCCCATCGCAACAATCAGCCCCAGCATTTT

clone_size: .
j_call: TRBJ1-3
v_call: TRBV7-2
d_call: .
cdr3_aa: CASTRTDSGNTIYF
cdr3_nt: TGTGCCAGCACCCGGACAGACTCTGGAAACACCATATATTTT

clone_size: few
j_call: TRBJ2-1
v_call: TRBV7-9
d_call: TRBD2
cdr3_aa: CASSDTTSGRKTYNEQFF
cdr3_nt: TGTGCCAGCAGCGATACGACTAGCGGGAGAAAAACCTACAATGAGCAGTTCTTC

clone_size: .
j_call: TRBJ1-2
v_call: TRBV3-1/TRBV3-2
d_call: TRBD1
cdr3_aa: CASGQGVGGYTF
cdr3_nt: TGTGCCAGCGGCCAGGGGGTAGGAGGCTACACCTTC

clone_size: .
j_call: TRBJ1-2
v_call: TRBV5-6
d_call: .
cdr3_aa: CASSLSSARGGYTF
cdr3_nt: TGTGCCAGCAGCTTATCATCTGCGAGGGGTGGCTACACCTTC

clone_size: .
j_call: TRBJ2-7
v_call: TRBV7-9
d_call: .
cdr3_aa: CASSGMTTYEQYF
cdr3_nt: TGTGCCAGCTCGGGGATGACCACCTACGAGCAGTACTTC

clone_size: .
j_call: TRBJ1-3
v_call: TRBV5-6
d_call: .
cdr3_aa: CASSWGVGPSGNTIYF
cdr3_nt: TGTGCCAGCAGCTGGGGGGTAGGGCCCTCTGGAAACACCATATATTTT

clone_size: .
j_call: TRBJ1-6
v_call: TRBV9
d_call: .
cdr3_aa: CASSETGTRNSPLHF
cdr3_nt: TGTGCCAGCAGCGAGACAGGAACGCGGAATTCACCCCTCCACTTT

clone_size: .
j_call: TRBJ2-1
v_call: TRBV9
d_call: TRBD1
cdr3_aa: CASSFRQGYEQFF
cdr3_nt: TGTGCCAGCAGCTTTCGACAGGGGTATGAGCAGTTCTTC

clone_size: .
j_call: TRBJ2-3
v_call: TRBV15
d_call: TRBD1
cdr3_aa: CATSRGTGGITDTQYF
cdr3_nt: TGTGCCACCAGCAGGGGGACAGGGGGCATCACAGATACGCAGTATTTT

clone_size: .
j_call: TRBJ2-2
v_call: TRBV5-1
d_call: TRBD2
cdr3_aa: CASSSGLAGGGTGELFF
cdr3_nt: TGCGCCAGCAGCTCGGGACTAGCGGGAGGTGGTACCGGGGAGCTGTTTTTT

clone_size: .
j_call: TRBJ1-1
v_call: TRBV30
d_call: .
cdr3_aa: CAWSVLGGRTEAFF
cdr3_nt: TGTGCCTGGAGTGTACTCGGGGGGCGCACTGAAGCTTTCTTT

clone_size: .
j_call: TRBJ1-5
v_call: TRBV7-2
d_call: .
cdr3_aa: CASSLFEPRVGQPQHF
cdr3_nt: TGTGCCAGCAGCTTATTTGAGCCCCGGGTCGGTCAGCCCCAGCATTTT

clone_size: .
j_call: TRBJ2-4
v_call: TRBV5-1
d_call: TRBD2
cdr3_aa: CASSLAGGSGNIQYF
cdr3_nt: TGCGCCAGCAGCTTAGCGGGGGGCTCGGGAAACATTCAGTACTTC

clone_size: once
j_call: TRBJ2-5
v_call: TRBV12-3/TRBV12-4
d_call: .
cdr3_aa: CASSFGGRETQYF
cdr3_nt: TGTGCCAGCAGTTTTGGGGGCCGAGAGACCCAGTACTTC

clone_size: .
j_call: TRBJ2-1
v_call: TRBV5-1
d_call: TRBD2
cdr3_aa: CASSRSGSRGYNEQFF
cdr3_nt: TGCGCCAGCAGCCGTAGCGGGTCGCGTGGGTACAATGAGCAGTTCTTC

clone_size: .
j_call: TRBJ2-1
v_call: TRBV2
d_call: TRBD2
cdr3_aa: CASSGAGLDLEQFF
cdr3_nt: TGTGCCAGCAGTGGGGCGGGACTAGATCTTGAGCAGTTCTTC

clone_size: .
j_call: TRBJ2-1
v_call: TRBV4-3
d_call: TRBD2
cdr3_aa: CASSQDSATSGRDEQFF
cdr3_nt: TGCGCCAGCAGCCAAGATAGTGCGACTAGCGGGAGGGATGAGCAGTTCTTC

clone_size: .
j_call: TRBJ2-7
v_call: TRBV14
d_call: .
cdr3_aa: CASSQVGLSRSEQYF
cdr3_nt: TGTGCCAGCAGCCAAGTCGGGTTAAGTCGGTCGGAGCAGTACTTC

clone_size: .
j_call: TRBJ1-5
v_call: TRBV7-9
d_call: TRBD1
cdr3_aa: CASSLQGDQPQHF
cdr3_nt: TGTGCCAGCAGCTTACAGGGGGATCAGCCCCAGCATTTT

clone_size: .
j_call: TRBJ1-1
v_call: TRBV6-5
d_call: TRBD1
cdr3_aa: CASSFLRGQTEAFF
cdr3_nt: TGTGCCAGCAGTTTCCTCAGGGGGCAAACTGAAGCTTTCTTT

clone_size: .
j_call: TRBJ1-2
v_call: TRBV28
d_call: .
cdr3_aa: CASSLLFGAGNYGYTF
cdr3_nt: TGTGCCAGCAGTTTATTGTTCGGCGCGGGGAACTATGGCTACACCTTC